A selection of T cell receptor beta chains follows, all from one sample in a study of early stage breast cancer tumors. Profiling relied on immunoSEQ multiplex PCR, and the TCRdb table lists in-frame clones only, not all of them. This repertoire shows 45,000 to 60,000 clones, roughly 80% found once; its top ten account for approximately 1.4%. What was sequenced was blood. All receptors derive from a person aged 45-60 years with breast cancer. The CDR3 runs from the conserved cysteine through the conserved F or W. Fields, in order: J gene, D gene, clone size, V gene, CDR3 protein, CDR3 DNA. The D gene is left open where the match is weak. A clone size is listed for some rows: how often the clone was seen (once, few, many), or a class if it is expanded.

j_call: TRBJ2-3; d_call: NA; clone_size: few; v_call: TRBV30; cdr3_aa: CAWTLTPTSTQYF; cdr3_nt: TGTGCCTGGACCTTAACACCCACGAGTACGCAGTATTTT
j_call: TRBJ2-2; d_call: NA; clone_size: NA; v_call: TRBV19; cdr3_aa: CASSSSGGELFF; cdr3_nt: TGTGCCAGTAGTTCCTCGGGGGGGGAGCTGTTTTTT
j_call: TRBJ2-5; d_call: NA; clone_size: NA; v_call: TRBV20-1; cdr3_aa: CSAGTTLPQYF; cdr3_nt: TGCAGTGCTGGGACCACGCTTCCCCAGTACTTC
j_call: TRBJ2-3; d_call: NA; clone_size: NA; v_call: TRBV19; cdr3_aa: CASGTIPADTQYF; cdr3_nt: TGTGCCAGTGGGACGATTCCCGCAGATACGCAGTATTTT
j_call: TRBJ2-2; d_call: TRBD2; clone_size: once; v_call: TRBV6-6; cdr3_aa: CASRLTGGAGELFF; cdr3_nt: TGTGCCAGCAGATTGACGGGAGGGGCCGGGGAGCTGTTTTTT
j_call: TRBJ1-4; d_call: NA; clone_size: NA; v_call: TRBV5-4; cdr3_aa: CASSLQGFSEKLFF; cdr3_nt: TGTGCCAGCAGTTTACAGGGTTTTTCAGAAAAACTGTTTTTT
j_call: TRBJ2-7; d_call: TRBD1; clone_size: NA; v_call: TRBV4-1; cdr3_aa: CASSPGGMSYEQYF; cdr3_nt: TGCGCCAGCAGCCCAGGGGGCATGTCCTACGAGCAGTACTTC
j_call: TRBJ2-2; d_call: NA; clone_size: NA; v_call: TRBV19; cdr3_aa: CASKGEQMNTGELFF; cdr3_nt: TGTGCCAGTAAGGGGGAACAGATGAACACCGGGGAGCTGTTTTTT
j_call: TRBJ1-6; d_call: NA; clone_size: NA; v_call: TRBV6-5; cdr3_aa: CASTLWGGNSPLHF; cdr3_nt: TGTGCCAGCACCCTGTGGGGGGGGAATTCACCCCTCCACTTT
j_call: TRBJ1-3; d_call: NA; clone_size: NA; v_call: TRBV6-4; cdr3_aa: CASGAKEAGNTIYF; cdr3_nt: TGTGCCAGCGGGGCAAAGGAGGCTGGAAACACCATATATTTT
j_call: TRBJ1-4; d_call: NA; clone_size: NA; v_call: TRBV19; cdr3_aa: CADAGANEKLFF; cdr3_nt: TGTGCCGACGCAGGGGCGAATGAAAAACTGTTTTTT
j_call: TRBJ2-2; d_call: TRBD2; clone_size: NA; v_call: TRBV7-2; cdr3_aa: CASSLKLRGGSYTGELFF; cdr3_nt: TGTGCCAGCAGCCTAAAATTACGCGGGGGGTCCTACACCGGGGAGCTGTTTTTT
j_call: TRBJ1-1; d_call: NA; clone_size: NA; v_call: TRBV6-5; cdr3_aa: CASSYGTPNTEAFF; cdr3_nt: TGTGCCAGCAGTTACGGGACACCGAACACTGAAGCTTTCTTT
j_call: TRBJ2-6; d_call: TRBD2; clone_size: once; v_call: TRBV4-1; cdr3_aa: CASSQEASGRASGANVLTF; cdr3_nt: TGCGCCAGCAGCCAAGAAGCTAGCGGGAGGGCCTCAGGGGCCAACGTCCTGACTTTC
j_call: TRBJ2-2; d_call: NA; clone_size: NA; v_call: TRBV18; cdr3_aa: CASSPRTAGELFF; cdr3_nt: TGTGCCAGCTCACCGCGGACAGCCGGGGAGCTGTTTTTT
j_call: TRBJ2-7; d_call: TRBD2; clone_size: NA; v_call: TRBV11-1; cdr3_aa: CASSLGGGQYF; cdr3_nt: TGTGCCAGCAGCTTAGGCGGGGGGCAGTACTTC
j_call: TRBJ2-7; d_call: TRBD2; clone_size: NA; v_call: TRBV5-6; cdr3_aa: CASSVGWTSGGLRGEQYF; cdr3_nt: TGTGCCAGCAGCGTAGGGTGGACTAGCGGGGGCCTACGCGGCGAGCAGTACTTC